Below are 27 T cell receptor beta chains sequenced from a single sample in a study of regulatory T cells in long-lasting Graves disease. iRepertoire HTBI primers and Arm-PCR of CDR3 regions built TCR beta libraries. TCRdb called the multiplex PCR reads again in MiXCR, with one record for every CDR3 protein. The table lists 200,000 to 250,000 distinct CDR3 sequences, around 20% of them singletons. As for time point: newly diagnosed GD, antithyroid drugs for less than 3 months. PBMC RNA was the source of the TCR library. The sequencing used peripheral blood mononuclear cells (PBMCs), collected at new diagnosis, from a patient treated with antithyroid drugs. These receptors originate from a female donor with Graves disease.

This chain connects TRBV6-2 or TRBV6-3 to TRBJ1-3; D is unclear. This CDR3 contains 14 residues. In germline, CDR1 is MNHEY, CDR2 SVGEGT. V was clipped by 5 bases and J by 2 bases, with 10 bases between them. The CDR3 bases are TGTGCCAGCAGTCTAACGTCAGCTGGAAACACCATATATTTT. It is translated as CASSLTSAGNTIYF.

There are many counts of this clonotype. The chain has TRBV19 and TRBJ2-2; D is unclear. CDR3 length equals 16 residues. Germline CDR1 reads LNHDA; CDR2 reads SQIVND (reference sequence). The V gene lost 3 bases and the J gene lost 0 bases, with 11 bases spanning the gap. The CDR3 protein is CASSILDSANTGELFF. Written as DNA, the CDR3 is TGTGCCAGTAGTATTCTCGATTCCGCGAACACCGGGGAGCTGTTTTTT.

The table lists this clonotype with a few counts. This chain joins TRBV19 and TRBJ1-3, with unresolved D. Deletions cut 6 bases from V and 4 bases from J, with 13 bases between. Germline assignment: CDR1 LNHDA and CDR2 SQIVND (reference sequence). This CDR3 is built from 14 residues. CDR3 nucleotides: TGTGCCAGTAGGTCCTTGAAGGGAGGAAACACCATATATTTT. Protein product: CASRSLKGGNTIYF.

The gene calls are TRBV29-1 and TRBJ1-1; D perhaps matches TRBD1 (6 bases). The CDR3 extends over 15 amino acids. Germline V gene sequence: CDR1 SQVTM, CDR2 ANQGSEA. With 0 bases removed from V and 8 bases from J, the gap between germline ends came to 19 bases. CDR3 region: CSVEDPGAGGAEAFF. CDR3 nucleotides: TGCAGCGTTGAAGATCCGGGGGCCGGGGGAGCCGAAGCTTTCTTT.

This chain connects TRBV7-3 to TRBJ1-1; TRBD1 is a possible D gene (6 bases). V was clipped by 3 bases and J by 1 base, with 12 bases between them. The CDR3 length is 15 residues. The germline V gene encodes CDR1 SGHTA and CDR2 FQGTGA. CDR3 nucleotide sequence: TGTGCCAGCAGCTTGACAGGAGACCCGAACACTGAAGCTTTCTTT. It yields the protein CASSLTGDPNTEAFF.

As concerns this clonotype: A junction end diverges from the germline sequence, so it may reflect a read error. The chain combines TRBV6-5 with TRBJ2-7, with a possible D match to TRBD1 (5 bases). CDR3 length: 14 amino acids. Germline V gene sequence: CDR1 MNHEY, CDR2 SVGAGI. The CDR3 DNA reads TGTGCCAGCAGTTACAATGGGGCCTACAATGGGCGGTTCTTC. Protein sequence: CASSYNGAYNGRFF.

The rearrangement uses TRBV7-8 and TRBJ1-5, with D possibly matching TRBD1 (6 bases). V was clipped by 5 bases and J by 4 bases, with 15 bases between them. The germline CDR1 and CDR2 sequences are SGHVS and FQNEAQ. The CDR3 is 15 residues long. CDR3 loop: CASSLQQGWNQPQHF. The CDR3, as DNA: TGTGCCAGCAGCCTACAACAGGGCTGGAATCAGCCCCAGCATTTT.

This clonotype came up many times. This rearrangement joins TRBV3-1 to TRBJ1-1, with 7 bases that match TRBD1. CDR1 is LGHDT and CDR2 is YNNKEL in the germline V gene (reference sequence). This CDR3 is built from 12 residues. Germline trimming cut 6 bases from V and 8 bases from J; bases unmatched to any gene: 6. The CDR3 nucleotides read TGTGCCAGCAGGGATACAGGGGTGGAAGCTTTCTTT. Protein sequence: CASRDTGVEAFF.

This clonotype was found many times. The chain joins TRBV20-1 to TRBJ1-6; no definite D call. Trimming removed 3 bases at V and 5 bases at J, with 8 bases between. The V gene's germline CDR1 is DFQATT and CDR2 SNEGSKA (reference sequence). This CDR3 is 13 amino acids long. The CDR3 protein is CSARQPDNSPLHF. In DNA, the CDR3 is TGCAGTGCTAGGCAGCCAGATAATTCACCCCTCCACTTT.

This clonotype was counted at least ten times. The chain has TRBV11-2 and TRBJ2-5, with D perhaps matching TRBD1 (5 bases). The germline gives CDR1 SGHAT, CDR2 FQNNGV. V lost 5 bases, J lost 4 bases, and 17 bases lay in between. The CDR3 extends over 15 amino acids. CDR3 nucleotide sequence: TGTGCCAGCAGCCCCCCAGGGCAATTAGGAGAGACCCAGTACTTC. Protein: CASSPPGQLGETQYF.

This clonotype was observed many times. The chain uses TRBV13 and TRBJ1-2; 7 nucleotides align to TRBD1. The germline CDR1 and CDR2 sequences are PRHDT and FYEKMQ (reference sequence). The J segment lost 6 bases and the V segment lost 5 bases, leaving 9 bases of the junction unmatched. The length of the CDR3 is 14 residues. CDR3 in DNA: TGTGCCAGCAGCCCCTGGGGACAGCACCATGGCTACACCTTC. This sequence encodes CASSPWGQHHGYTF.

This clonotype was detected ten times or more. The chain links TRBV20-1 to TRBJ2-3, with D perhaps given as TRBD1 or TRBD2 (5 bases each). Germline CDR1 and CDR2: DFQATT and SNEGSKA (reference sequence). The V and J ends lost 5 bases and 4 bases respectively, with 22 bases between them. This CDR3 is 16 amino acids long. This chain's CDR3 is CSAPPLADRGADTQYF. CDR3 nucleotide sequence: TGCAGTGCTCCACCTTTGGCCGATCGGGGCGCAGATACGCAGTATTTT.

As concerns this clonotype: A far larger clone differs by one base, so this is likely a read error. This CDR3 reads CASSLDFTDTQYF. For the CDR3, the DNA is TGTGCCAGCAGCTTAGATTTCACAGATACGCAGTATTTT. The chain links TRBV7-2 to TRBJ2-3; unclear D gene. The CDR3 is 13 residues long. Trimming took off 1 base at V and 2 bases at J, with 4 bases between the two ends. Germline V lookup: CDR1 SGHTA, CDR2 FQGNSA.

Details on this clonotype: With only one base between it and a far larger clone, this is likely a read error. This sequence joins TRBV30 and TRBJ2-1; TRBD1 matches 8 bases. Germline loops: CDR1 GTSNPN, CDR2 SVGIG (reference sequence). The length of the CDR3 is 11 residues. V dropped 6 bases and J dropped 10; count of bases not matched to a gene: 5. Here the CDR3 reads CACNRGDEQFF. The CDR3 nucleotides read TGTGCCTGTAACAGGGGGGACGAGCAGTTCTTC.

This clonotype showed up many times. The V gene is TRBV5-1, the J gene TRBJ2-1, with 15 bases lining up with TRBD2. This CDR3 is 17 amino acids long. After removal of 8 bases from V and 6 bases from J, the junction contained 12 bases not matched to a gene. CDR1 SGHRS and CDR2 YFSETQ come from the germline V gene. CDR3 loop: CASQGLAGGNPSNEQFF. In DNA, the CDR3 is TGCGCCAGTCAGGGACTAGCGGGAGGTAATCCCTCCAATGAGCAGTTCTTC.

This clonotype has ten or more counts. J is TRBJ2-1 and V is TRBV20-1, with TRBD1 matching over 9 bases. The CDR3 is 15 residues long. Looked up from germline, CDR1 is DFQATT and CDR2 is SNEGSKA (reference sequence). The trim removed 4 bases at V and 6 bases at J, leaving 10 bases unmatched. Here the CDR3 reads CSANPQDRGSNEQFF. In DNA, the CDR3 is TGCAGTGCTAATCCCCAAGACAGGGGGAGCAATGAGCAGTTCTTC.

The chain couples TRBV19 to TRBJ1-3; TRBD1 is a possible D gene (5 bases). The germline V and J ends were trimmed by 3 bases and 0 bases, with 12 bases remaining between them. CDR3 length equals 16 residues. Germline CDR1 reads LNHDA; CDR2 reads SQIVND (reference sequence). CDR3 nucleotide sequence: TGTGCCAGTAGTATTTCCAGGGCATCCTCTGGAAACACCATATATTTT. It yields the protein CASSISRASSGNTIYF.

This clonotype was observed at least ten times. CDR3 coding DNA: TGTGCCAGCAGCCTTATTAGCGGGGGCTACAATGAGCAGTTCTTC. It yields the protein CASSLISGGYNEQFF. The genes are TRBV7-2 and TRBJ2-1; 9 positions match TRBD2. The germline V gene has CDR1 SGHTA and CDR2 FQGNSA. V dropped 5 bases and J dropped 3; count of bases not matched to a gene: 5. The CDR3 runs 15 residues. Complete variable domain (other parts from reference TRBV7-2 and TRBJ2-1): GAGVSQSPSNKVTEKGKDVELRCDPISGHTALYWYRQSLGQGLEFLIYFQGNSAPDKSGLPSDRFSAERTGGSVSTLTIQRTQQEDSAVYLCASSLISGGYNEQFFGPGTRLTVL.

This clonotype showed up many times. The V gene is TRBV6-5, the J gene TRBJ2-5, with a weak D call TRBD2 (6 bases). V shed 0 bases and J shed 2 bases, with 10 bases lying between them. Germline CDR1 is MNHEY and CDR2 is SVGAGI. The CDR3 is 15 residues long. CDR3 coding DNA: TGTGCCAGCAGTTACTCGACGGGGGTACAAGAGACCCAGTACTTC. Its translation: CASSYSTGVQETQYF.

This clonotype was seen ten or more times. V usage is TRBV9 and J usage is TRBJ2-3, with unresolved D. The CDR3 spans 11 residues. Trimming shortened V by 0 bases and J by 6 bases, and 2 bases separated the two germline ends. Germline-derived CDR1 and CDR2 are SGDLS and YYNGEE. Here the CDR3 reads CASSVDDTQYF. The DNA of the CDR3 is TGTGCCAGCAGCGTAGATGATACGCAGTATTTT.

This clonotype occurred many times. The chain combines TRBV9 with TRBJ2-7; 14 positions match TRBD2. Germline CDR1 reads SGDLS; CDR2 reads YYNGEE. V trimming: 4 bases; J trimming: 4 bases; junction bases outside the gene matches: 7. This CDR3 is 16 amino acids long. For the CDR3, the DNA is TGTGCCAGCAGCACTGGACTAGCGGGAGGTATATACGAGCAGTACTTC. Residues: CASSTGLAGGIYEQYF.

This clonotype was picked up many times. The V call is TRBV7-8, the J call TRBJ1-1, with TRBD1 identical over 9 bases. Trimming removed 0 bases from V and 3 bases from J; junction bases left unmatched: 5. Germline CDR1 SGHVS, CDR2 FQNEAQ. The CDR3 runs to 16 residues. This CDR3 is CASSLATGGFDTEAFF. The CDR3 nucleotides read TGTGCCAGCAGCTTAGCCACAGGGGGCTTCGACACTGAAGCTTTCTTT.

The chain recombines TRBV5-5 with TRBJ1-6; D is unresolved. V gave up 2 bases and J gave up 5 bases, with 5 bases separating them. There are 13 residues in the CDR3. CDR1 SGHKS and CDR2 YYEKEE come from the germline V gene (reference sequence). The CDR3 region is CASSFLNNSPLHF. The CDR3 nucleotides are TGTGCCAGCAGCTTTTTGAATAATTCACCCCTCCACTTT.

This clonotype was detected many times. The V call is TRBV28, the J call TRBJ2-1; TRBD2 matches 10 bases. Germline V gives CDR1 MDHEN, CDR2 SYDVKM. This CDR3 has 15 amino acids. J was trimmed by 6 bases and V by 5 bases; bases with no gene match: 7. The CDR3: CASSDTSGEFNEQFF. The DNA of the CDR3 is TGTGCCAGCAGTGATACTAGCGGGGAATTCAATGAGCAGTTCTTC.

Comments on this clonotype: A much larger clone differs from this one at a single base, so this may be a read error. CDR3: CASSPQLASDEQYF. The CDR3 DNA sequence: TGTGCCAGCAGCCCCCAGCTCGCGAGCGATGAGCAGTACTTC. The J gene is TRBJ2-3, the V gene TRBV9, with D hard to call. The end of the DNA fits TRBJ2-7 better, so the J call may be wrong. This CDR3 contains 14 residues. Per germline, CDR1 SGDLS and CDR2 YYNGEE.

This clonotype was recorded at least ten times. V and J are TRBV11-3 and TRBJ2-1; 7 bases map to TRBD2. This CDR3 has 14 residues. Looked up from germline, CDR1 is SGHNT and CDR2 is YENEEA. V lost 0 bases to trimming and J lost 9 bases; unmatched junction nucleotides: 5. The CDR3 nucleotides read TGTGCCAGCAGCTTAGAGACGGGAGGCACTGAGCAGTTCTTC. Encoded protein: CASSLETGGTEQFF.

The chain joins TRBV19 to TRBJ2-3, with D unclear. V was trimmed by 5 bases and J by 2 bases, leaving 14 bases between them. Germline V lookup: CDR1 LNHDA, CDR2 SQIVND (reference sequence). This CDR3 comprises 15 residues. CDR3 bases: TGTGCCAGTAGTGTCCTAGTGGGGAACACAGATACGCAGTATTTT. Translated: CASSVLVGNTDTQYF.